This entry lists 14 T cell receptor beta chains sequenced from one sample in a study of shared clonotypes between healthy human individuals. Sequenced by immunoSEQ multiplex PCR; TCRdb stores in-frame clones only, minus some. The sample gives 1.5 million to 2.5 million clones, just under 95% of which show up once; 0.9% to 1.5% is in the top ten. CD45RO-negative CD8 cells positively selected for CCR7 made up the naive population, which excluded terminally differentiated effector memory CD45RA+ cells. Sequencing was carried out using naive CD8+ T cells sorted from blood. These receptor sequences come from a man in his late teens or twenties in good health.

V usage is TRBV27 and J usage is TRBJ2-7; D is possibly TRBD1 (5 bases). V gave up 2 bases and J gave up 3 bases, with 17 bases separating them. This CDR3 spans 16 amino acids. Germline-derived CDR1 and CDR2 are MNHEY and SMNVEV (reference sequence). The chain's CDR3 is CASSLQGIGPDYEQYF. CDR3 nucleotide sequence: TGTGCCAGCAGTTTACAGGGTATAGGTCCTGACTACGAGCAGTACTTC.

This clone appeared once. The chain uses TRBV28 and TRBJ2-7; D gene unclear. Germline values: CDR1 MDHEN, CDR2 SYDVKM. CDR3 length: 14 residues. The V and J ends lost 3 bases and 3 bases respectively, with 12 bases between them. This CDR3 reads CASSFLGSRYEQYF. DNA of the CDR3: TGTGCCAGCAGTTTTTTAGGGTCTCGCTACGAGCAGTACTTC.

Only one count was recorded for this clone. The chain is built from TRBV19 and TRBJ2-7; D perhaps matches TRBD1 (5 bases). The V end lost 2 bases, the J end lost 2 bases, and 10 bases lay between the germline ends. The CDR3 is 14 amino acids. CDR1 LNHDA and CDR2 SQIVND come from the germline V gene (reference sequence). The CDR3 DNA sequence: TGTGCCAGTAGTATATCGTGGACACCCTACGAGCAGTACTTC. Translated, it gives CASSISWTPYEQYF.

The rearrangement uses TRBV7-9 and TRBJ2-1, with 8 bases aligning to TRBD1. V lost 0 bases and J lost 8; bases outside the gene matches: 9. CDR1 and CDR2 (germline): SEHNR, FQNEAQ (reference sequence). The length of the CDR3 is 16 residues. CDR3 in amino acids: CASSLAWQGARYEQFF. The CDR3 DNA sequence: TGTGCCAGCAGCTTAGCGTGGCAGGGGGCGCGGTATGAGCAGTTCTTC.

A word on this clone: Other DNA sequences in this specimen translate into the identical CDR3. The chain recombines TRBV4-1 with TRBJ2-7; no firm D call. The CDR3 consists of 13 residues. Germline loops: CDR1 MGHRA, CDR2 YSYEKL. V was trimmed by 3 bases and J by 1 base, leaving 7 bases between them. The CDR3 sequence: CASSQESSYEQYF. CDR3 bases: TGCGCCAGCAGCCAGGAAAGTTCCTACGAGCAGTACTTC.

The CDR3 nucleotides read TGCGCCAGCAGCCAAGTGGGCAGGGAACTGGGCAATGAGCAGTTCTTC. It codes for CASSQVGRELGNEQFF. The chain recombines TRBV4-3 with TRBJ2-1, with a weak D call TRBD1 (5 bases). CDR1 and CDR2 (germline): LGHNA, YSLEER. V was clipped by 1 base and J by 6 bases, with 16 bases between them. This CDR3 is 16 amino acids long.

This chain joins TRBV5-4 and TRBJ2-7, with D hard to call. The germline V gene encodes CDR1 SGHNT and CDR2 YYREEE (reference sequence). CDR3 length: 13 residues. The V end was cut by 3 bases, the J end by 4 bases, with 11 bases between. CDR3 coding DNA: TGTGCCAGCAGCTCACGCTACAATTACGAGCAGTACTTC. As protein: CASSSRYNYEQYF.

V is TRBV6-5 and J is TRBJ2-7; 8 positions agree with TRBD1. Germline V lookup: CDR1 MNHEY, CDR2 SVGAGI. The CDR3 runs to 15 residues. The junction had 8 bases not matched to a gene; V was cut back by 4 bases and J by 3 bases. CDR3 protein: CASSSSGTGLYEQYF. The CDR3 nucleotides read TGTGCCAGCAGTTCCTCCGGGACAGGCCTCTACGAGCAGTACTTC.

The rearrangement uses TRBV5-8 and TRBJ2-1, with 8 bases that match TRBD2. This CDR3 comprises 15 residues. Germline V gene data show CDR1 as SGHTS and CDR2 as YDEGEE. The V and J ends lost 0 bases and 4 bases, in that order; junction bases with no gene match: 3. CDR3 loop: CASSLDVAGYNEQFF. CDR3 in DNA: TGTGCCAGCAGCTTGGACGTAGCGGGGTACAATGAGCAGTTCTTC. Based on the CDR3 plus reference TRBV5-8 and TRBJ2-1, the full variable domain is EAGVTQSPTHLIKTRGQQATLRCSPISGHTSVYWYQQALGLGLQFLLWYDEGEERNRGNFPPRFSGRQFPNYSSELNVNALELEDSALYLCASSLDVAGYNEQFFGPGTRLTVL.

Worth noting for this clone: Other DNA sequences in this sample translate to the same CDR3. The V and J genes are TRBV4-1 and TRBJ1-3, with no clear D. The CDR3 is 15 residues long. V gave up 0 bases and J gave up 0 bases, with 6 bases separating them. Germline CDR1 reads MGHRA; CDR2 reads YSYEKL. This CDR3 is CASSQDPSSGNTIYF. As DNA, the CDR3 is TGCGCCAGCAGCCAAGATCCTAGCTCTGGAAACACCATATATTTT.

The chain couples TRBV7-6 to TRBJ1-2, with a possible D match to TRBD1 (6 bases). Germline V gene lookup returns CDR1 SGHVS and CDR2 FNYEAQ. V lost 1 base to trimming and J lost 5 bases, with 8 bases between them. The CDR3 spans 13 residues. The CDR3 here is CASSLGTAYGYTF. The DNA for the CDR3 is TGTGCCAGCAGCTTAGGGACAGCGTATGGCTACACCTTC.

The chain recombines TRBV7-2 with TRBJ1-3; tentative D call: TRBD1 (6 bases). The germline V gene encodes CDR1 SGHTA and CDR2 FQGNSA. Trimming left V 8 bases short and J 2 bases short, with 16 bases between. CDR3 length: 15 amino acids. The CDR3 coding sequence is TGTGCCAGCGCCCGGGGGGGGGCACCTGGAAACACCATATATTTT. Translation: CASARGGAPGNTIYF.

This chain joins TRBV6-5 and TRBJ2-7; 9 bases agree with TRBD1. Trimming took 5 bases from V and 5 from J; bases not matched to a gene: 7. Germline V gives CDR1 MNHEY, CDR2 SVGAGI. The CDR3 consists of 14 residues. CDR3 DNA sequence: TGTGCCAGCAGTGAAGGACAGGGGCGCGACGAGCAGTACTTC. Its translation: CASSEGQGRDEQYF.

This chain connects TRBV2 to TRBJ2-1, with D unresolved. Germline V gene sequence: CDR1 SNHLY, CDR2 FYNNEI. This CDR3 is built from 14 residues. Between the trimmed V and J ends, which lost 8 bases and 4 bases, there was a span of 15 bases. This CDR3 reads CASFQPESYNEQFF. DNA for the CDR3: TGTGCCAGCTTTCAGCCGGAGTCGTACAATGAGCAGTTCTTC. The variable domain in full, completed from reference TRBV2 and TRBJ2-1, reads EPEVTQTPSHQVTQMGQEVILRCVPISNHLYFYWYRQILGQKVEFLVSFYNNEISEKSEIFDDQFSVERPDGSNFTLKIRSTKLEDSAMYFCASFQPESYNEQFFGPGTRLTVL.